The 21 T cell receptor beta chains presented below share a single source sample, sequenced in a study of blood T cells in healthy people across ages. Together with a sample-barcoded 5' primer, a J-beta primer mix was included in a second PCR lasting roughly 7 to 11 cycles. In TCRdb, the 5' RACE reads were re-called with MiXCR into one record per CDR3 protein. The sample carries more than 650,000 distinct CDR3 sequences, about 26% recorded once. This sample also appeared in a second study, on T cells of mothers and their children.

Sequencing was performed on blood. The receptor source for this set is a boy between 5 and 17 years old in good health.

To note about this clonotype: A junction end diverges from the germline sequence, so it may reflect a read error. The chain recombines TRBV7-7 with TRBJ1-6; 10 nucleotides match TRBD1. The CDR3 covers 18 residues. Germline values: CDR1 SSHAT, CDR2 FNYEAQ (reference sequence). The CDR3 DNA sequence: TGTGCTAGCAGCTTAGCCCAGGGACAGGGGCTTAATAATTCACCCCTCCACTTT. Amino acid sequence: CASSLAQGQGLNNSPLHF. Complete variable domain (other parts from reference TRBV7-7 and TRBJ1-6): GAGVSQSPRYKVTKRGQDVTLRCDPISSHATLYWYQQALGQGPEFLTYFNYEAQPDKSGLPSDRFSAERPEGSISTLTIQRTEQRDSAMYRCASSLAQGQGLNNSPLHFGNGTRLTVT.

This clonotype has just a few counts. The chain uses TRBV4-1 and TRBJ2-7; tentatively, D is TRBD2 (5 bases). The CDR3 contains 15 residues. Per germline, CDR1 MGHRA and CDR2 YSYEKL. The V end was cut by 1 base, the J end by 2 bases, with 12 bases between. The CDR3 here is CASSQAQSGPYEQYF. CDR3 DNA: TGCGCCAGCAGCCAAGCACAGAGCGGACCCTACGAGCAGTACTTC.

This clonotype was detected a few times. The V and J genes are TRBV27 and TRBJ2-5; D not certain. The CDR3 is 13 amino acids. With 3 bases removed from V and 5 bases from J, the gap between germline ends came to 10 bases. The germline V gene has CDR1 MNHEY and CDR2 SMNVEV (reference sequence). The CDR3 spells CASSLYESETQYF. CDR3 bases: TGTGCCAGCAGTTTGTATGAGTCGGAGACCCAGTACTTC.

The chain recombines TRBV11-1 with TRBJ2-2; TRBD2 matches at 10 bases. V shed 6 bases and J 6 bases; nucleotides not matched to a gene: 4. The germline V gene encodes CDR1 SGHAT and CDR2 FQDESV (reference sequence). CDR3 length: 14 amino acids. The CDR3 region has the DNA TGTGCCAGCAGAAGCGGGGGGGCAGCCGGGGAGCTGTTTTTT. It is translated as CASRSGGAAGELFF.

This clonotype was recorded a few times. This chain joins TRBV7-9 and TRBJ2-5; 8 bases are shared with TRBD1. V was pared by 5 bases and J by 9 bases, with 8 bases of the junction left unmatched. This CDR3 region has 13 residues. CDR1 and CDR2 (germline): SEHNR, FQNEAQ (reference sequence). The chain's CDR3 is CASSPRGQGPQYF. DNA of the CDR3: TGTGCCAGCAGCCCTCGAGGACAGGGCCCCCAGTACTTC. Supplemented by reference TRBV7-9 and TRBJ2-5, the full variable domain reads DTGVSQNPRHKITKRGQNVTFRCDPISEHNRLYWYRQTLGQGPEFLTYFQNEAQLEKSRLLSDRFSAERPKGSFSTLEIQRTEQGDSAMYLCASSPRGQGPQYFGPGTRLLVL.

This clonotype was observed a few times. The chain has TRBV28 and TRBJ2-5; 8 positions agree with TRBD2. Per germline, CDR1 MDHEN and CDR2 SYDVKM. The V segment lost 3 bases and the J segment 0 bases; nucleotides outside the gene matches: 3. The CDR3 is 15 residues long. The CDR3 region has the DNA TGTGCCAGCAGTTTGCCGGGAGGGTACCAAGAGACCCAGTACTTC. It encodes CASSLPGGYQETQYF.

This clonotype has at least ten counts. This sequence joins TRBV12-5 and TRBJ2-5; TRBD1 matches at 7 bases. Germline lookup yields CDR1 LGHNT and CDR2 FRNRAP. The CDR3 is 14 amino acids. Trimming removed 0 bases from V and 5 bases from J; junction bases left unmatched: 3. CDR3 nucleotide sequence: TGTGCTAGTGGTTTGGTACACAGGGGTGAGACCCAGTACTTC. It is translated as CASGLVHRGETQYF.

This clonotype was counted at least ten times. J is TRBJ2-2 and V is TRBV7-2; TRBD2 agrees at 8 bases. Trimming removed 1 base from V and 5 bases from J; junction bases left unmatched: 3. CDR3 length: 15 amino acids. CDR1 and CDR2 from the germline V gene are SGHTA and FQGNSA. The DNA for the CDR3 is TGTGCCAGCAGCTTAGAGGTAGCGGGGACCGGGGAGCTGTTTTTT. Protein: CASSLEVAGTGELFF.

This clonotype was picked up a small number of times. The chain employs TRBV7-2 and TRBJ1-3; D not certain. Germline V gives CDR1 SGHTA, CDR2 FQGNSA. The CDR3 extends over 15 amino acids. Trimming pared 8 bases from V and 0 bases from J, leaving 14 bases between. CDR3 nucleotides: TGTGCCAGCTTGGAGGGCCCCTACTCTGGAAACACCATATATTTT. Residues: CASLEGPYSGNTIYF. The whole variable domain, filled in from reference TRBV7-2 and TRBJ1-3, reads GAGVSQSPSNKVTEKGKDVELRCDPISGHTALYWYRQSLGQGLEFLIYFQGNSAPDKSGLPSDRFSAERTGGSVSTLTIQRTQQEDSAVYLCASLEGPYSGNTIYFGEGSWLTVV.

This clonotype was picked up a small number of times. This chain uses TRBV28 with TRBJ2-7; 8 bases are shared with TRBD1. Germline V gene lookup returns CDR1 MDHEN and CDR2 SYDVKM. This CDR3 comprises 12 residues. The ends lost 6 bases at V and 6 bases at J; junction bases unmatched: 4. The CDR3 reads CASSTDRAEQYF. The CDR3 region has the DNA TGTGCCAGCAGCACGGACAGGGCCGAGCAGTACTTC. The variable domain in full, with the rest retrieved from reference TRBV28 and TRBJ2-7, is DVKVTQSSRYLVKRTGEKVFLECVQDMDHENMFWYRQDPGLGLRLIYFSYDVKMKEKGDIPEGYSVSREKKERFSLILESASTNQTSMYLCASSTDRAEQYFGPGTRLTVT.

The rearrangement links TRBV7-2 to TRBJ1-2, with D possibly matching TRBD1 (5 bases). CDR3 size: 10 residues. V was shortened by 8 bases and J by 6 bases, with 7 bases between the two germline ends. Germline lookup yields CDR1 SGHTA and CDR2 FQGNSA. The CDR3 DNA sequence: TGTGCCAGCGCCAGGGATGGCTACACCTTC. Its protein product is CASARDGYTF. Based on the CDR3 plus reference TRBV7-2 and TRBJ1-2, the full variable domain is GAGVSQSPSNKVTEKGKDVELRCDPISGHTALYWYRQSLGQGLEFLIYFQGNSAPDKSGLPSDRFSAERTGGSVSTLTIQRTQQEDSAVYLCASARDGYTFGSGTRLTVV.

The chain couples TRBV12-5 to TRBJ2-3, with D possibly matching TRBD1 (6 bases). Trimming took 6 bases from V and 6 from J, leaving 13 bases between them. The length of the CDR3 is 13 residues. Germline V gene sequence: CDR1 LGHNT, CDR2 FRNRAP. The CDR3 nucleotides are TGTGCTAGTGGCATCCTAAGGGGGGATACGCAGTATTTT. Encoded protein: CASGILRGDTQYF.

This clonotype was found a few times. J is TRBJ2-7 and V is TRBV5-1; D possibly corresponds to TRBD1 (5 bases). CDR3 length: 13 amino acids. Germline CDR1 is SGHRS and CDR2 is YFSETQ. V lost 3 bases and J lost 3, with 10 bases in between. The CDR3 reads CASSYRRDYEQYF. For the CDR3, the DNA is TGCGCCAGCAGCTACCGCAGGGACTACGAGCAGTACTTC.

This clonotype was recorded many times. The chain links TRBV7-8 to TRBJ2-1; D not resolved. Trimming cost V 5 bases and J 0 bases, with 11 bases left between them. This CDR3 region has 15 residues. Germline V gene sequence: CDR1 SGHVS, CDR2 FQNEAQ. The DNA for the CDR3 is TGTGCCAGCAGCGGCGACCGTAGCTCCTACAATGAGCAGTTCTTC. The encoded protein is CASSGDRSSYNEQFF.

The table lists this clonotype with a few counts. This chain uses TRBV12-3 or TRBV12-4 with TRBJ1-4; possibly TRBD1 for D (5 bases). CDR3 length: 15 amino acids. Trimming cost V 5 bases and J 7 bases, with 17 bases left between them. CDR3 DNA: TGTGCCAGCAGTCGGGAGGCCGTTGGGGGTGAAAAACTGTTTTTT. This codes for CASSREAVGGEKLFF.

J is TRBJ2-2 and V is TRBV19; 16 nucleotides match TRBD2. The germline V gene encodes CDR1 LNHDA and CDR2 SQIVND (reference sequence). Losses at the gene ends were 6 bases for V and 7 bases for J; bases not matched to a gene: 11. This CDR3 is built from 18 residues. The CDR3 coding sequence is TGTGCCAGTAGAACGGGACTAGCGGGGGGGCCCCTTGGCGGGGAGCTGTTTTTT. Protein: CASRTGLAGGPLGGELFF.

V gene TRBV15 combines with J gene TRBJ1-1, with 7 positions matching TRBD1. Germline loops: CDR1 LNHNV, CDR2 YYDKDF (reference sequence). The CDR3 is made up of 18 amino acids. V lost 1 base, J lost 10 bases, and 21 bases stayed unmatched. CDR3 loop: CATSRVPTTGAAPLGAFF. CDR3 coding DNA: TGTGCCACCAGCAGAGTTCCCACAACAGGGGCCGCACCCCTGGGAGCTTTCTTT.

The V call is TRBV6-5, the J call TRBJ2-3, with TRBD2 matching over 8 bases. The V and J ends lost 7 bases and 1 base, in that order; junction bases with no gene match: 10. This CDR3 is 16 amino acids long. Germline lookup yields CDR1 MNHEY and CDR2 SVGAGI. For the CDR3, the DNA is TGTGCCAGCAATTCCCAAGGAGCGGGGGGCACAGATACGCAGTATTTT. As protein: CASNSQGAGGTDTQYF.

The CDR3 loop reads CSVGTGDEKLFF. The CDR3 bases are TGCAGCGTTGGGACAGGGGATGAAAAACTGTTTTTT. The chain joins TRBV29-1 to TRBJ1-4; TRBD1 matches 9 bases. Germline loops: CDR1 SQVTM, CDR2 ANQGSEA. This CDR3 has 12 residues. The junction had 0 bases not matched to a gene; V was cut back by 4 bases and J by 6 bases.

In its sample, this clonotype was seen a few times. The CDR3 bases are TGCAGTGCTAGAGGGGACAGGGGATTGACCGGGGAGCTGTTTTTT. Residues: CSARGDRGLTGELFF. V gene TRBV20-1 combines with J gene TRBJ2-2; 10 bases are a match to TRBD1. Germline-derived CDR1 and CDR2 are DFQATT and SNEGSKA (reference sequence). This CDR3 contains 15 residues. The V gene end was trimmed by 1 base and the J gene end by 5 bases; junction bases not matched to a gene: 4.

There are a few counts of this clonotype. The chain is built from TRBV28 and TRBJ2-2; the D gene is possibly TRBD1 (5 bases). Germline assignment: CDR1 MDHEN and CDR2 SYDVKM. The ends were cut back, 8 bases at V and 3 bases at J, with 13 bases in the middle. The CDR3 covers 14 residues. In nucleotides, the CDR3 is TGTGCCAGCGGTAGGGGCGGTTACACCGGGGAGCTGTTTTTT. Its protein is CASGRGGYTGELFF.